Following are 19 T cell receptor beta chains from one sample sequenced in a study of blood T cell repertoires in COVID-19. Repertoires were generated with immunoSEQ multiplex PCR, while TCRdb's copy carries only in-frame clones and drops some. Among 150,000 to 200,000 clones, roughly 80% were seen once, and the ten largest hold around 13%. Sequenced input: peripheral blood. The receptors come from an older woman with COVID-19, enrolled during active disease.

This clone was observed a handful of times. V gene TRBV9 combines with J gene TRBJ2-3; 11 bases are a match to TRBD1. This CDR3 has 16 residues. Germline CDR1 SGDLS, CDR2 YYNGEE. The J segment lost 6 bases and the V segment lost 4 bases, leaving 10 bases of the junction unmatched. The DNA of the CDR3 is TGTGCCAGCAGCCCCGTTGGACAGGGGGCTTGGGATACGCAGTATTTT. It codes for CASSPVGQGAWDTQYF.

The J gene is TRBJ2-5, the V gene TRBV3-1 (or the pseudogene TRBV3-2), with 8 bases fitting TRBD1. The CDR3 has 12 amino acids. Per the germline V gene, CDR1 is LGHDT and CDR2 is YNNKEL (reference sequence). V shed 8 bases, J shed 5 bases, and the junction held 4 bases outside the gene matches. The CDR3 region is CASGGQGETQYF. The CDR3 nucleotides are TGTGCCAGCGGCGGACAGGGTGAGACCCAGTACTTC.

The chain employs TRBV5-1 and TRBJ2-3, with 14 bases lining up with TRBD2. The CDR3 sequence is 16 residues long. Losses at the gene ends were 4 bases for V and 3 bases for J; bases not matched to a gene: 4. Germline V gene data show CDR1 as SGHRS and CDR2 as YFSETQ. DNA of the CDR3: TGCGCCAGCAGCGCCGGGACTAGCGGGAGAACAGATACGCAGTATTTT. It is translated as CASSAGTSGRTDTQYF.

This sequence joins TRBV18 and TRBJ1-2; D gene ambiguous. V gave up 6 bases and J gave up 7 bases, with 15 bases separating them. The CDR3 has 13 residues. CDR1 is KGHSH, CDR2 LQKENI, per germline. CDR3 loop: CASSPSNAGGYTF. The CDR3 region has the DNA TGTGCCAGCTCCCCCTCGAACGCCGGTGGCTACACCTTC.

This chain uses TRBV2 with TRBJ1-1; 8 bases match TRBD1. The CDR3 is made up of 13 amino acids. The V and J ends lost 10 bases and 6 bases, in that order; junction bases with no gene match: 10. In germline, CDR1 is SNHLY, CDR2 FYNNEI. This CDR3 is CANQQGGVSEAFF. CDR3 coding DNA: TGTGCCAACCAACAGGGGGGAGTCTCTGAAGCTTTCTTT.

The chain joins TRBV18 to TRBJ1-4, with TRBD1 as a possible D gene (5 bases). Germline CDR1 KGHSH, CDR2 LQKENI. CDR3 length: 15 residues. V lost 3 bases to trimming and J lost 4 bases, with 12 bases between them. CDR3 in amino acids: CASSPGGGDNEKLFF. In DNA, the CDR3 is TGTGCCAGCTCACCTGGGGGAGGAGATAATGAAAAACTGTTTTTT.

The chain combines TRBV29-1 with TRBJ2-1; no clear D gene. This CDR3 spans 11 amino acids. CDR1 SQVTM and CDR2 ANQGSEA come from the germline V gene. Trimming took off 8 bases at V and 0 bases at J, with 5 bases between the two ends. CDR3 amino acids: CSIASYNEQFF. The CDR3, as DNA: TGCAGCATAGCCTCCTACAATGAGCAGTTCTTC.

The genes are TRBV5-6 and TRBJ2-6; the match to TRBD1 covers 7 bases. Unmatched junction bases numbered 11, after V lost 3 bases and J lost 11 bases. The CDR3 has 15 residues. Germline CDR1 SGHDT, CDR2 YYEEEE. The CDR3 loop reads CASSSPEGTVHVLTF. In DNA form, the CDR3 reads TGTGCCAGCAGCTCCCCCGAGGGGACAGTTCACGTCCTGACTTTC.

This chain connects TRBV7-2 to TRBJ2-7; 9 bases line up with TRBD2. V dropped 6 bases and J dropped 4; count of bases not matched to a gene: 10. CDR1 and CDR2 from the germline V gene are SGHTA and FQGNSA. The CDR3 is 15 amino acids. CDR3 amino acids: CASRVALAGQYEQYF. The CDR3 DNA reads as TGTGCCAGCAGGGTGGCGCTAGCGGGGCAATACGAGCAGTACTTC.

The CDR3 here is CASSLVQGQEKLFF. The CDR3 DNA reads as TGTGCCAGCAGTTTAGTTCAGGGGCAAGAAAAACTGTTTTTT. V is TRBV27 and J is TRBJ1-4, with D maybe TRBD1 (6 bases). Per germline, CDR1 MNHEY and CDR2 SMNVEV (reference sequence). There are 14 residues in the CDR3. V was pared by 2 bases and J by 8 bases, with 12 bases between.

The genes are TRBV7-2 and TRBJ1-1; no clear D. The CDR3 contains 13 residues. V lost 0 bases to trimming and J lost 4 bases, with 6 bases between them. The germline CDR1 and CDR2 sequences are SGHTA and FQGNSA. The CDR3 sequence is CASSLARGTEAFF. The CDR3 coding sequence is TGTGCCAGCAGCTTAGCGCGGGGCACTGAAGCTTTCTTT.

The chain recombines TRBV11-3 with TRBJ2-5, with 8 positions matching TRBD2. V shed 1 base and J 0 bases; nucleotides not matched to a gene: 10. Germline V lookup: CDR1 SGHNT, CDR2 YENEEA. CDR3 size: 18 residues. CDR3: CASSLVLRGARYQETQYF. The CDR3 nucleotides are TGTGCCAGCAGCTTAGTTTTGCGGGGGGCCCGGTACCAAGAGACCCAGTACTTC.

On this clone itself: The same CDR3 is also encoded by other DNA sequences in this sample. The chain combines TRBV5-1 with TRBJ2-5, with 10 positions matching TRBD2. With V trimmed by 0 bases and J by 5 bases, 7 bases remained unmatched. CDR1 SGHRS and CDR2 YFSETQ come from the germline V gene. The CDR3 sequence is 16 residues long. The CDR3 nucleotides are TGCGCCAGCAGCTTGGAAGTAGCGGGGGGTTGGGAGACCCAGTACTTC. Translating it yields CASSLEVAGGWETQYF.

The rearrangement uses TRBV2 and TRBJ1-2, with D hard to call. V lost 8 bases, J lost 8 bases, and 18 bases lay in between. The CDR3 runs to 13 residues. Germline V gene lookup returns CDR1 SNHLY and CDR2 FYNNEI. CDR3 residues: CASRWAREGGYTF. The CDR3 nucleotides are TGTGCCAGCCGATGGGCTAGGGAGGGAGGCTACACCTTC.

The V gene is TRBV19, the J gene TRBJ1-4; maybe TRBD1 (5 bases). The V end was cut by 3 bases, the J end by 8 bases, with 10 bases between. This CDR3 spans 13 amino acids. Germline V CDR1 and CDR2: LNHDA, SQIVND (reference sequence). The CDR3 is CASSIQQGEKLFF. The CDR3 DNA sequence: TGTGCCAGTAGTATTCAGCAGGGAGAAAAACTGTTTTTT.

This clone was recorded only once. The rearrangement joins TRBV30 to TRBJ1-6; D is possibly TRBD1 (6 bases). The CDR3 is 14 residues long. Trimming took off 3 bases at V and 5 bases at J, with 11 bases between the two ends. The germline gives CDR1 GTSNPN, CDR2 SVGIG (reference sequence). The CDR3: CAWRGASNNSPLHF. CDR3 bases: TGTGCCTGGAGGGGGGCCTCAAATAATTCACCCCTCCACTTT.

The chain recombines TRBV6-4 with TRBJ1-1; the D gene is possibly TRBD1 (6 bases). This CDR3 spans 17 amino acids. The germline CDR1 and CDR2 sequences are MRHNA and SNTAGT. V lost 6 bases and J 1 base, leaving 21 bases between the germline ends. The CDR3 bases are TGTGCCAGCAGCCAAGGGGCAGGGGCCTCCAGGAACACTGAAGCTTTCTTT. Translation: CASSQGAGASRNTEAFF.

The gene calls are TRBV21-1 and TRBJ1-6; the table calls TRBD1, which could not be checked here. TRBV21-1 is described as a pseudogene. The CDR3 covers 16 residues. The CDR3: CASSGYLSSYNSPLHF. As DNA, the CDR3 is TGTGCCAGCAGCGGTTACCTCAGCTCCTATAATTCACCCCTCCACTTT.

The chain combines TRBV2 with TRBJ1-5; D remains ambiguous. Germline V gene sequence: CDR1 SNHLY, CDR2 FYNNEI. Trimming removed 0 bases at V and 7 bases at J, with 10 bases between. The CDR3 consists of 14 residues. CDR3 nucleotides: TGTGCCAGCAGTGAAGCCTTGGGCGGGCAGCCCCAGCATTTT. Translating it yields CASSEALGGQPQHF.